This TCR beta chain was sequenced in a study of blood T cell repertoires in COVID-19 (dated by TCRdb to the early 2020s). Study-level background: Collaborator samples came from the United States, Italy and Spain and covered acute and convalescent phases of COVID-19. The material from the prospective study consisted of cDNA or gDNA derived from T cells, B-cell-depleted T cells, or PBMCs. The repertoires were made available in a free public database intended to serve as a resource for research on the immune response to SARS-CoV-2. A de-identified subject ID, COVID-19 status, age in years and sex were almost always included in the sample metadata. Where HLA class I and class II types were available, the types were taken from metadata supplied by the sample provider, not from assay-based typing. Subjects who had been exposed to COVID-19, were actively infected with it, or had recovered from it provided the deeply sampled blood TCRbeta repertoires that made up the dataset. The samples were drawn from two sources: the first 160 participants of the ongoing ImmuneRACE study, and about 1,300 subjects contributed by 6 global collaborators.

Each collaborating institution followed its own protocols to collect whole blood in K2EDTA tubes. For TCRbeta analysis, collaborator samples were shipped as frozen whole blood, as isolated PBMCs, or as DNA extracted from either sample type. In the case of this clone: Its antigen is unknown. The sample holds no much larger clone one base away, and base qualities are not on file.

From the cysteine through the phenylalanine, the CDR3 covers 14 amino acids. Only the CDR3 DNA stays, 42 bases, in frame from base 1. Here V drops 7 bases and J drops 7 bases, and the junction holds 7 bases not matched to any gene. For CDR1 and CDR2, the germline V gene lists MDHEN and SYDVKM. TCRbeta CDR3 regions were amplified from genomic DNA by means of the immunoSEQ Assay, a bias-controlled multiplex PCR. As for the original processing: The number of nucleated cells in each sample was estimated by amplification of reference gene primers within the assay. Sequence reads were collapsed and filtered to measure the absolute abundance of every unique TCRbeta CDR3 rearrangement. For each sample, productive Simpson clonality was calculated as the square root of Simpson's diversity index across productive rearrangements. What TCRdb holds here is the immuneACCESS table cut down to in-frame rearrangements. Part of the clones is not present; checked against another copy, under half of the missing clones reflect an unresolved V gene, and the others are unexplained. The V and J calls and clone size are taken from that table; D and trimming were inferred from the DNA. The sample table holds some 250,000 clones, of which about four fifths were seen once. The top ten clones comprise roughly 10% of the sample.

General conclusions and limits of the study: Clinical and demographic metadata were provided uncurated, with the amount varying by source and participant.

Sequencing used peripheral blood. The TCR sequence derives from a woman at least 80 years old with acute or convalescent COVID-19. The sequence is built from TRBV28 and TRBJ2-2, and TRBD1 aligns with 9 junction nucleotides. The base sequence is TGTGCCAGCAATAACAGGGGGCCGGGCGGGGAGCTGTTTTTT. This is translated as CASNNRGPGGELFF.